Presented here are 20 T cell receptor beta chains from one specimen sequenced in a study of T cells in Graves' hyperthyroidism and ophthalmopathy. Amplified TCR beta CDR3 regions came from RNA transcripts. Carried out on the TCR CDR3, a first-round RT-PCR used the HTBI primer set. TCRdb re-analysed the multiplex PCR reads in MiXCR, keeping a single row per CDR3 protein. The table shows about 280,000 distinct CDR3 sequences, with less than 30% occurring only once. The sequenced sample consisted of blood. These receptors were obtained from a middle-aged man with Graves' hyperthyroidism that later progressed to Graves' ophthalmopathy.

This clonotype was detected ten times or more. This sequence joins TRBV30 and TRBJ2-4, with D maybe TRBD2 (5 bases). CDR3 length: 14 amino acids. CDR1 GTSNPN and CDR2 SVGIG come from the germline V gene (reference sequence). The V and J ends lost 1 base and 5 bases respectively, with 12 bases between them. CDR3 protein: CAWSGSGRENIQYF. CDR3 sequence (DNA): TGTGCCTGGAGTGGGAGCGGCCGAGAAAACATTCAGTACTTC.

This clonotype came up once. This chain links TRBV6-1 with TRBJ2-7, with TRBD1 identical over 7 bases. The germline V gene has CDR1 MNHNS and CDR2 SASEGT. V shed 8 bases and J 2 bases; nucleotides not matched to a gene: 9. The CDR3 loop spans 14 amino acids. The CDR3 nucleotides are TGTGCCAGCGGGGACAGTCAAGCTACCTACGAGCAGTACTTC. This sequence encodes CASGDSQATYEQYF.

The chain is built from TRBV2 and TRBJ1-1; D may be TRBD1 (6 bases). This CDR3 region has 13 residues. CDR1 is SNHLY, CDR2 FYNNEI, per germline. V was cut by 7 bases and J by 7 bases, with 16 bases left in between. CDR3 sequence: CASINREANEAFF. CDR3 nucleotides: TGTGCCAGCATAAACAGGGAGGCAAATGAAGCTTTCTTT.

This clonotype was detected ten times or more. The chain recombines TRBV10-3 with TRBJ2-7; no reliable D call. The CDR3 is made up of 13 amino acids. V shed 7 bases and J shed 0 bases, with 10 bases lying between them. Germline V gene lookup returns CDR1 ENHRY and CDR2 SYGVKD. CDR3 loop: CAIMADYSYEQYF. The CDR3, as DNA: TGTGCCATCATGGCTGATTACTCCTACGAGCAGTACTTC.

At least ten counts were recorded for this clonotype. The chain joins TRBV28 to TRBJ2-7, with 9 bases aligning to TRBD2. Germline V CDR1 and CDR2: MDHEN, SYDVKM. This CDR3 is 14 amino acids long. With 4 bases clipped from V and 2 bases from J, the junction kept 3 bases outside the gene matches. In DNA, the CDR3 is TGTGCCAGCAGTTGGACTAGCGACACCTACGAGCAGTACTTC. Translation: CASSWTSDTYEQYF.

The table lists this clonotype with many counts. This chain uses TRBV12-3 or TRBV12-4 with TRBJ2-5, with D possibly being TRBD1 (5 bases). The CDR3 sequence is 14 residues long. Trimming removed 5 bases from V and 2 bases from J, with 12 bases in between. The CDR3 region is CASSPRQTQETQYF. The CDR3 region has the DNA TGTGCCAGCAGTCCCCGACAGACTCAAGAGACCCAGTACTTC.

Many counts were recorded for this clonotype. This chain uses TRBV10-3 with TRBJ2-7; 14 nucleotides line up with TRBD2. V gave up 3 bases and J gave up 0 bases; unmatched junction bases: 13. Germline lookup yields CDR1 ENHRY and CDR2 SYGVKD. CDR3 size: 20 residues. The CDR3 protein is CAISDSLVGLAGGPSYEQYF. The CDR3 bases are TGTGCCATCAGTGATAGTTTGGTCGGACTAGCGGGAGGTCCCTCCTACGAGCAGTACTTC.

This clonotype was observed at least ten times. The gene calls are TRBV6-6 and TRBJ1-1; 9 bases map to TRBD1. This CDR3 region has 16 residues. V lost 7 bases and J lost 4; bases outside the gene matches: 13. Germline V gene sequence: CDR1 MNHNY, CDR2 SVGAGI (reference sequence). The CDR3 DNA is TGTGCCAGCACCGACTCATGGACAGGGGTCTCCACTGAAGCTTTCTTT. Protein product: CASTDSWTGVSTEAFF.

This clonotype was seen at least ten times. This chain uses TRBV12-5 with TRBJ2-5, with 7 positions matching TRBD1. Germline-derived CDR1 and CDR2 are LGHNT and FRNRAP. The CDR3 sequence is 14 residues long. The trim removed 5 bases at V and 3 bases at J, leaving 6 bases unmatched. The CDR3 region is CASGSSGTEETQYF. In DNA form, the CDR3 reads TGTGCTAGTGGTAGTTCCGGGACAGAAGAGACCCAGTACTTC. Based on the CDR3 plus reference TRBV12-5 and TRBJ2-5, the full variable domain is DARVTQTPRHKVTEMGQEVTMRCQPILGHNTVFWYRQTMMQGLELLAYFRNRAPLDDSGMPKDRFSAEMPDATLATLKIQPSEPRDSAVYFCASGSSGTEETQYFGPGTRLLVL.

The V gene is TRBV7-6, the J gene TRBJ2-2; 7 bases match TRBD1. This CDR3 spans 16 amino acids. Per germline, CDR1 SGHVS and CDR2 FNYEAQ. V shed 0 bases, J shed 1 base, and the junction held 2 bases outside the gene matches. CDR3 nucleotides: TGTGCCAGCAGCTTAGCTTGGGACAGGAACACCGGGGAGCTGTTTTTT. Translated: CASSLAWDRNTGELFF.

This clonotype appeared many times. The gene calls are TRBV12-3 or TRBV12-4 and TRBJ2-7; TRBD1 matches at 9 bases. The CDR3 consists of 14 residues. The junction had 4 bases not matched to a gene; V was cut back by 1 base and J by 6 bases. The CDR3: CASSLGGQGGEQYF. The CDR3 DNA reads as TGTGCCAGCAGTTTAGGGGGACAGGGTGGCGAGCAGTACTTC.

This clonotype has a count of ten or more. The chain joins TRBV19 to TRBJ1-1; unclear D gene. Trimming pared 4 bases from V and 6 bases from J, leaving 15 bases between. The CDR3 is 14 residues long. Germline CDR1 is LNHDA and CDR2 is SQIVND (reference sequence). The CDR3 is CASSTPTIRPEAFF. The DNA of the CDR3 is TGTGCCAGTAGTACCCCCACGATTCGCCCTGAAGCTTTCTTT.

The chain carries TRBV20-1 and TRBJ2-7, with D perhaps TRBD1 or TRBD2 (5 bases each). V dropped 5 bases and J dropped 2 bases, with 10 bases sitting between them. The CDR3 is made up of 12 amino acids. The germline CDR1 and CDR2 sequences are DFQATT and SNEGSKA (reference sequence). This chain's CDR3 is CSAGTGTYEQYF. CDR3 bases: TGCAGTGCTGGGACCGGGACCTACGAGCAGTACTTC.

This clonotype was picked up many times. The chain links TRBV28 to TRBJ1-2; D possibly corresponds to TRBD1 (5 bases). The germline V and J ends were trimmed by 4 bases and 7 bases, with 10 bases remaining between them. The CDR3 spans 12 residues. Germline V gene data show CDR1 as MDHEN and CDR2 as SYDVKM. The CDR3 here is CASSSQGLGYTF. Here the CDR3 DNA reads TGTGCCAGCAGTTCGCAGGGTCTTGGCTACACCTTC.

This clonotype occurred many times. The gene calls are TRBV20-1 and TRBJ2-7; D may match TRBD1 or TRBD2 (5 bases each). V was trimmed by 6 bases and J by 7 bases, leaving 7 bases between them. Per germline, CDR1 DFQATT and CDR2 SNEGSKA (reference sequence). The CDR3 is 9 amino acids. The CDR3 nucleotides are TGCAGTGCGGGGGAAGAGCAGTACTTC. Its protein is CSAGEEQYF.

There are many counts of this clonotype. J is TRBJ2-2 and V is TRBV30, with TRBD1 matching 7 bases. The CDR3 totals 20 residues. V dropped 4 bases and J dropped 1; count of bases not matched to a gene: 21. Germline V CDR1 and CDR2: GTSNPN, SVGIG (reference sequence). The CDR3 nucleotides read TGTGCCTGGACATGGGATTTAACCGGGACAGCCACTTTGAACACCGGGGAGCTGTTTTTT. Its protein is CAWTWDLTGTATLNTGELFF. The entire variable domain, with the rest obtained from reference TRBV30 and TRBJ2-2, is as follows: SQTIHQWPATLVQPVGSPLSLECTVEGTSNPNLYWYRQAAGRGLQLLFYSVGIGQISSEVPQNLSASRPQDRQFILSSKKLLLSDSGFYLCAWTWDLTGTATLNTGELFFGEGSRLTVL.

This clonotype was seen many times. The CDR3 DNA is TGCAGTGGTGAGGGGTTATCGCGCGGGGAGACCCAGTACTTC. Translation: CSGEGLSRGETQYF. The chain joins TRBV20-1 to TRBJ2-5; either TRBD1 or TRBD2 may supply D (5 bases each). V shed 7 bases and J shed 5 bases, with 20 bases lying between them. CDR3 length equals 14 residues. In germline, CDR1 is DFQATT, CDR2 SNEGSKA (reference sequence).

V usage is TRBV19 and J usage is TRBJ2-5; TRBD2 aligns across 8 bases. Germline assignment: CDR1 LNHDA and CDR2 SQIVND (reference sequence). The CDR3 covers 17 residues. Trimming at V came to 3 bases and at J to 5 bases, leaving 14 bases not matched to a gene. Here the CDR3 DNA reads TGTGCCAGTAGTATGTCGGACGGGGGGGCCGTTGAGGAGACCCAGTACTTC. It specifies CASSMSDGGAVEETQYF.

Many counts were recorded for this clonotype. The chain has TRBV10-3 and TRBJ1-2; 8 bases fit TRBD1. The germline gives CDR1 ENHRY, CDR2 SYGVKD. The length of the CDR3 is 15 residues. The V and J ends lost 2 bases and 5 bases, in that order; junction bases with no gene match: 7. CDR3 region: CAISEPDRDKYGYTF. CDR3 nucleotides: TGTGCCATCAGTGAGCCGGACAGGGATAAGTATGGCTACACCTTC.

This sequence joins TRBV12-5 and TRBJ2-1, with D perhaps matching TRBD2 (5 bases). The DNA end is more similar to TRBJ2-7, so the J call may be wrong. This CDR3 spans 13 amino acids. Germline CDR1 LGHNT, CDR2 FRNRAP. This chain's CDR3 is CASGGSSYNEQYF. The CDR3 bases are TGTGCTAGTGGAGGGAGCTCCTACAATGAGCAGTACTTC.